Below, 6 T cell receptor beta chains from the same sample are listed, as sequenced in a study of cytomegalovirus exposure and HLA in healthy donors. The PCR had 60 Vbeta and 13 Jbeta primers. TCRdb's table, derived via immunoSEQ multiplex PCR, lists solely in-frame clones and lacks some. Among 110,000 to 150,000 clones listed, roughly 65% were seen once. The specimen was PBMCs. The receptors derive from a woman aged 25 to 39 in good health and CMV-seronegative.

The chain joins TRBV9 to TRBJ1-1; D remains unclear. The CDR3 is 14 amino acids. Trimming removed 4 bases from V and 2 bases from J, with 12 bases in between. Germline loops: CDR1 SGDLS, CDR2 YYNGEE. This chain's CDR3 is CASSPSPDNTEAFF. The CDR3 nucleotides read TGTGCCAGCAGCCCCAGTCCCGATAACACTGAAGCTTTCTTT.

The chain recombines TRBV28 with TRBJ2-7; D gene uncertain. Germline V CDR1 and CDR2: MDHEN, SYDVKM. Trimming removed 3 bases at V and 5 bases at J, with 5 bases between. This CDR3 comprises 11 residues. CDR3 bases: TGTGCCAGCAGTTTCCTCCACGAGCAGTACTTC. This gives the protein CASSFLHEQYF.

The chain recombines TRBV7-9 with TRBJ1-2; no clear D gene. Germline CDR1 is SEHNR and CDR2 is FQNEAQ (reference sequence). The CDR3 is 12 residues long. Trimming stripped 7 bases from V and 5 bases from J, with 11 bases between. The CDR3 sequence is CASNVGWYGYTF. DNA of the CDR3: TGTGCCAGCAACGTCGGGTGGTATGGCTACACCTTC. Drawing the rest from reference TRBV7-9 and TRBJ1-2, the complete variable domain is DTGVSQNPRHKITKRGQNVTFRCDPISEHNRLYWYRQTLGQGPEFLTYFQNEAQLEKSRLLSDRFSAERPKGSFSTLEIQRTEQGDSAMYLCASNVGWYGYTFGSGTRLTVV.

V usage is TRBV10-3 and J usage is TRBJ1-6; maybe TRBD1 (5 bases). Germline V gene data show CDR1 as ENHRY and CDR2 as SYGVKD. Trimming cost V 4 bases and J 8 bases, with 9 bases left between them. CDR3 size: 13 residues. CDR3 nucleotides: TGTGCCATCAGTGGACAGACAGATTCACCCCTCCACTTT. This translates into CAISGQTDSPLHF.

The gene calls are TRBV6-5 and TRBJ2-3, with D hard to call. Germline values: CDR1 MNHEY, CDR2 SVGAGI. This CDR3 comprises 11 residues. The V and J ends lost 6 bases and 7 bases respectively, with 8 bases between them. CDR3 sequence reads: CASSSRNTQYF. DNA of the CDR3: TGTGCCAGCAGCTCCAGGAATACGCAGTATTTT.

The chain recombines TRBV5-1 with TRBJ1-2; 9 bases are shared with TRBD1. V shed 3 bases, J shed 8 bases, and the junction held 8 bases outside the gene matches. CDR3 length: 14 residues. The germline V gene encodes CDR1 SGHRS and CDR2 YFSETQ. CDR3 coding DNA: TGCGCCAGCAGCTGGACGGGACAGGGCGGGGGCTACACCTTC. It translates to CASSWTGQGGGYTF.